These 20 T cell receptor beta chains were all obtained from the same sample, sequenced in a study of T cells in Graves' hyperthyroidism and ophthalmopathy (dated by TCRdb to between 2018 and 2020). Libraries were made using multiplex PCR. Sequencing relied on an Illumina HiSeq 2000. TCR beta CDR3 regions were amplified from RNA transcripts. For the first round of RT-PCR on the TCR CDR3, the HTBI primer set was used together with the Qiagen OneStep RT-PCR kit. The public reads were quality trimmed at Q25 with fastp and then assembled into clones with MiXCR by TCRdb, keeping productive beta chains. Entries are consolidated by CDR3 protein sequence, retaining the most common genes and DNA. Here the sample has around 610,000 distinct CDR3 sequences; over 12% occur a single time. The top ten hold about 4% of the sample. The sequenced material came from blood. These receptors were taken from a middle-aged woman with Graves' ophthalmopathy.

This chain joins TRBV28 and TRBJ2-1, with TRBD1 matching 10 bases. Germline V CDR1 and CDR2: MDHEN, SYDVKM. The CDR3 sequence is 13 residues long. Losses at the gene ends were 8 bases for V and 7 bases for J; bases not matched to a gene: 5. CDR3 sequence (DNA): TGTGCCAGCGACTGGACAGGGGGGAATGAGCAGTTCTTC. Translating gives CASDWTGGNEQFF.

The chain uses TRBV19 and TRBJ2-7; D is uncertain. The CDR3 is made up of 15 amino acids. V dropped 5 bases and J dropped 2 bases, with 16 bases sitting between them. Per germline, CDR1 LNHDA and CDR2 SQIVND (reference sequence). The CDR3 DNA sequence: TGTGCCAGTAGTGTCCGAGGCGCTTGGACCTACGAGCAGTACTTC. Amino acid sequence: CASSVRGAWTYEQYF.

This clonotype was observed many times. The CDR3 region has the DNA TGTGCCAGCAGGCGCCCGGGGGCCTATGGCTACACCTTC. Translation gives CASRRPGAYGYTF. The rearrangement links TRBV28 to TRBJ1-2, with D perhaps TRBD1 (6 bases). The CDR3 consists of 13 residues. The V gene lost 6 bases and the J gene lost 4 bases, with 12 bases spanning the gap. Germline lookup yields CDR1 MDHEN and CDR2 SYDVKM.

This clonotype was seen repeatedly, ten times or more. The chain is built from TRBV27 and TRBJ1-2; the match to TRBD1 covers 9 bases. Germline V CDR1 and CDR2: MNHEY, SMNVEV (reference sequence). The CDR3 has 19 amino acids. Germline trimming cut 5 bases from V and 6 bases from J; bases unmatched to any gene: 22. In DNA form, the CDR3 reads TGTGCCAGCAGTCATCTATCACCGGGACAGGGTGTCTCTCCCCATGGCTACACCTTC. It encodes CASSHLSPGQGVSPHGYTF.

This clonotype was recorded many times. An end of the junction differs from the germline gene, which may be a read error. This chain joins TRBV6-5 and TRBJ1-2; D not resolved. Germline CDR1 MNHEY, CDR2 SVGAGI. The CDR3 length is 14 residues. CDR3 protein: CASSNSGNWDGYTF. CDR3 DNA: TGTGCCAGCAGTAACTCAGGAAACTGGGATGGCTACACCTTC.

This clonotype was seen ten or more times. The CDR3 sequence is CASSLDRDLSYEQYF. Written as DNA, the CDR3 is TGTGCCAGCAGCTTAGATCGGGACCTATCCTACGAGCAGTACTTC. V usage is TRBV7-9 and J usage is TRBJ2-7; D is possibly TRBD1 or TRBD2 (5 bases each). The length of the CDR3 is 15 residues. The ends were cut back, 1 base at V and 1 base at J, with 11 bases in the middle. CDR1 is SEHNR, CDR2 FQNEAQ, per germline (reference sequence).

This clonotype has more than one count but fewer than ten. The rearrangement joins TRBV11-3 to TRBJ2-2, with D hard to call. Germline CDR1 is SGHNT and CDR2 is YENEEA. Trimming shortened V by 0 bases and J by 7 bases, and 9 bases separated the two germline ends. The CDR3 runs 14 residues. The DNA of the CDR3 is TGTGCCAGCAGCTTAGAAGGAATGGTCGGGGAGCTGTTTTTT. Amino acids: CASSLEGMVGELFF.

This clonotype was detected ten times or more. The chain employs TRBV6-2 or TRBV6-3 and TRBJ1-2; no clear D gene. The CDR3 sequence is 13 residues long. Germline loops: CDR1 MNHEY, CDR2 SVGEGT. V was cut by 7 bases and J by 1 base, with 10 bases left in between. This CDR3 reads CASISRGNYGYTF. Written as DNA, the CDR3 is TGTGCCAGCATATCCCGGGGTAACTATGGCTACACCTTC.

The V call is TRBV2, the J call TRBJ1-5; D gene unclear. The CDR3 runs to 15 residues. Per germline, CDR1 SNHLY and CDR2 FYNNEI. Trimming cost V 7 bases and J 9 bases, with 22 bases left between them. The CDR3 sequence: CASKWAVGSLWPQHF. CDR3 in DNA: TGTGCCAGCAAATGGGCCGTGGGCAGCCTTTGGCCCCAGCATTTT.

This clonotype was seen at least ten times. This rearrangement joins TRBV28 to TRBJ2-7, with D unresolved. Germline V lookup: CDR1 MDHEN, CDR2 SYDVKM. The length of the CDR3 is 11 residues. V shed 10 bases and J shed 0 bases, with 7 bases lying between them. CDR3: CATKTSYEQYF. As DNA, the CDR3 is TGTGCCACCAAGACCTCCTACGAGCAGTACTTC.

This clonotype was detected only a few times. V gene TRBV19 combines with J gene TRBJ1-2; D might be TRBD1 (6 bases). This CDR3 has 14 amino acids. Per germline, CDR1 LNHDA and CDR2 SQIVND (reference sequence). Trimming took off 6 bases at V and 0 bases at J, with 11 bases between the two ends. CDR3 region: CASRARGANYGYTF. CDR3 bases: TGTGCCAGTAGGGCCAGGGGCGCTAACTATGGCTACACCTTC.

V usage is TRBV4-1 and J usage is TRBJ2-7, with D possibly TRBD2 on 5 matching bases. This CDR3 is 14 amino acids long. From germline, CDR1 is MGHRA and CDR2 YSYEKL. Trimming pared 3 bases from V and 5 bases from J, leaving 14 bases between. CDR3: CASSHPGLLDEQYF. CDR3 DNA: TGCGCCAGCAGCCATCCCGGACTGCTTGACGAGCAGTACTTC.

This clonotype has a count of ten or more. This rearrangement joins TRBV18 to TRBJ2-5; D perhaps matches TRBD1 (5 bases). This CDR3 region has 14 residues. Germline V gene sequence: CDR1 KGHSH, CDR2 LQKENI. V dropped 0 bases and J dropped 7 bases, with 12 bases sitting between them. The CDR3 here is CASSPPSQGGTQYF. The CDR3 DNA reads as TGTGCCAGCTCACCACCGTCTCAGGGCGGGACCCAGTACTTC.

This clonotype was picked up many times. CDR3 sequence: CASTLGQTDYGYTF. CDR3 DNA: TGTGCCAGCACCCTCGGACAGACGGACTATGGCTACACCTTC. This chain uses TRBV28 with TRBJ1-2, with D possibly being TRBD1 (6 bases). CDR1 is MDHEN and CDR2 is SYDVKM in the germline V gene. V gave up 7 bases and J gave up 3 bases, with 15 bases separating them. CDR3 length equals 14 residues.

This clonotype was counted ten times or more. The chain carries TRBV15 and TRBJ1-1; TRBD1 is a possible D gene (6 bases). Trimming shortened V by 0 bases and J by 11 bases, and 13 bases separated the two germline ends. The CDR3 is made up of 13 amino acids. Per germline, CDR1 LNHNV and CDR2 YYDKDF (reference sequence). DNA of the CDR3: TGTGCCACCAGCAGAGAAGATTGGGGGGCTGCTTTCTTT. Its translation is CATSREDWGAAFF.

Many counts were recorded for this clonotype. The chain has TRBV12-5 and TRBJ2-3; no reliable D call. Trimming shortened V by 5 bases and J by 4 bases, and 7 bases separated the two germline ends. From germline, CDR1 is LGHNT and CDR2 FRNRAP. The CDR3 extends over 12 amino acids. As DNA, the CDR3 is TGTGCTAGTGGTGTTTTCGCAGATACGCAGTATTTT. Amino acid sequence: CASGVFADTQYF.

This clonotype was found many times. The rearrangement uses TRBV14 and TRBJ2-4, with D perhaps matching TRBD1 (6 bases). This CDR3 region has 14 residues. The germline V gene has CDR1 SGHDN and CDR2 FVKESK. Between the trimmed V and J ends, which lost 3 bases and 8 bases, there was a span of 14 bases. CDR3: CASSHPRGDDIQYF. CDR3 nucleotide sequence: TGTGCCAGCAGCCACCCCAGGGGAGATGACATTCAGTACTTC.

V and J are TRBV7-6 and TRBJ2-7, with 12 bases lining up with TRBD2. CDR3 size: 16 residues. Unmatched junction bases numbered 9, after V lost 5 bases and J lost 4 bases. Germline loops: CDR1 SGHVS, CDR2 FNYEAQ. This CDR3 is CASSPALAGGRYEQYF. The CDR3 DNA reads as TGTGCCAGCAGCCCAGCCCTAGCGGGAGGGCGTTACGAGCAGTACTTC.

There are many counts of this clonotype. The V call is TRBV6-2 or TRBV6-3, the J call TRBJ2-2; 8 nucleotides agree with TRBD1. This CDR3 comprises 14 residues. Germline V gene lookup returns CDR1 MNHEY and CDR2 SVGEGT. Germline trimming cut 5 bases from V and 3 bases from J; bases unmatched to any gene: 2. CDR3: CASSHRGYTGELFF. DNA of the CDR3: TGTGCCAGCAGTCACAGGGGGTACACCGGGGAGCTGTTTTTT.

This chain connects TRBV6-2 or TRBV6-3 to TRBJ2-3; TRBD2 agrees at 9 bases. Trimming took 6 bases from V and 4 from J; bases not matched to a gene: 8. Germline values: CDR1 MNHEY, CDR2 SVGEGT. CDR3 length equals 15 residues. The CDR3 sequence is CASSLSGRNPDTQYF. CDR3 DNA: TGTGCCAGCAGCCTCAGCGGGAGGAACCCAGATACGCAGTATTTT.